This T cell receptor (beta chain) was sequenced in a study of neurological immune-mediated disorders. Synthesis of cDNA used 5'RACE (with 10-nucleotide random UMIs). TCRdb ran MiXCR on the 5' RACE reads and lists one entry per CDR3 protein. The sample contains tens of thousands of distinct CDR3 sequences, around an eighth of which appear only once. This clonotype was counted at least ten times. The V gene's germline CDR1 is SGHTA and CDR2 FQGNSA. The CDR3 extends over 14 amino acids. The V gene end was trimmed by 4 bases and the J gene end by 7 bases; junction bases not matched to a gene: 4. The source material was PBMCs. The source of this sequence is a woman between 45 and 65 years old with HTLV-1-associated myelopathy (HAM/TSP). The chain links TRBV7-2 to TRBJ2-1, with 10 bases lining up with TRBD1. DNA for the CDR3: TGTGCCAGCAGCTGGGACAGGGGAGGGAATGAGCAGTTCTTC. This sequence encodes CASSWDRGGNEQFF.